A selection of T cell receptor beta chains follows, all from one sample in a study of regulatory T cells. Profiling relied on immunoSEQ multiplex PCR, and the TCRdb table lists in-frame clones only, not all of them. The sample carries under 30,000 clones, roughly 90% recorded once. The sequenced sample was conventional CD4+ T cells sorted from blood. These receptors were collected from a child aged 5-17 years with CD3G deficiency. The CDR3 runs from the conserved cysteine through the conserved F or W. A D gene is named only where the DNA matches it firmly. Clone size is stated in some rows and not others, as once, few, many or a class when expanded.

V	J	D	size	CDR3
TRBV10-3	TRBJ1-1	-	once	CATRKGLNTEAFF
TRBV6-1	TRBJ2-7	-	-	CASSYYEQYF
TRBV7-2	TRBJ2-2	TRBD2	-	CASSRGLAGAANTGELFF
TRBV13	TRBJ1-2	-	once	CASSLDGGGGYTF
TRBV30	TRBJ2-2	-	-	CAWSRETGELFF
TRBV5-1	TRBJ2-3	-	-	CASSFPGDTQYF
TRBV6-1	TRBJ2-5	TRBD2	-	CASSDIISGNLVGETQYF
TRBV5-1	TRBJ2-5	-	-	CASRKGLTEQETQYF
TRBV6-6	TRBJ1-1	-	-	CASSFFRSGTGEAFF
TRBV7-8	TRBJ2-1	TRBD2	-	CASSVKIGRLAGGRNNEQFF
TRBV6-4	TRBJ1-6	TRBD1	-	CASSPGDRPRYNSPLHF
TRBV7-8	TRBJ2-7	-	once	CASSWGPGFEQYF
TRBV28	TRBJ2-2	TRBD2	-	CASSLSTSGSAGELFF
TRBV28	TRBJ1-1	-	-	CASSKPRRNTEAFF
TRBV7-6	TRBJ2-7	TRBD2	-	CASSLREGWEQYF
TRBV4-1	TRBJ1-2	-	-	CASSQFQGQNYGYTF
TRBV10-3	TRBJ2-7	TRBD2	-	CAISSGTSPLEQYF
TRBV10-2	TRBJ2-7	TRBD2	-	CASSSTSGSVEQYF
TRBV7-9	TRBJ2-5	-	-	CASSLPAGASQETQYF
TRBV5-1	TRBJ2-1	TRBD2	-	CASSAELAGRNEQFF
TRBV28	TRBJ2-4	-	-	CASSSAGGSGKNIQYF
TRBV7-3	TRBJ2-2	-	-	CASSPTGTRNTGELFF
TRBV6-6	TRBJ1-3	TRBD1	once	CASKPGTGKVNTIYF
TRBV5-1	TRBJ2-7	-	once	CASSLRRGDEQYF
TRBV11-2	TRBJ2-7	TRBD2	-	CASSFGGGVQYF
TRBV18	TRBJ2-7	-	-	CASSPVSRPYEQYF
TRBV7-2	TRBJ2-7	-	-	CASSLRVNYEQYF
TRBV28	TRBJ2-2	-	few	CASTPRSNTGELFF